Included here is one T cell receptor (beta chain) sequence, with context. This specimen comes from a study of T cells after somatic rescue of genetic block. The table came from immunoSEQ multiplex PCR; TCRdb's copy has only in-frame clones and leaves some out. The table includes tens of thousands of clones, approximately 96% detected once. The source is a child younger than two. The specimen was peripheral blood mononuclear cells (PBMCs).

CDR3: CASSERVGGPDTQYF. Here the CDR3 DNA reads TGTGCCAGCAGTGAACGGGTGGGAGGGCCAGATACGCAGTATTTT. The genes are TRBV25-1 and TRBJ2-3; 7 bases match TRBD2. CDR1 MGHDK and CDR2 SYGVNS come from the germline V gene. V shed 2 bases, J shed 4 bases, and the junction held 6 bases outside the gene matches. The CDR3 length is 15 residues.